This T cell receptor beta chain was sequenced during a study of cytomegalovirus exposure and HLA in healthy donors. General study results and limits: The classifier, whose performance was assessed in both the original and validation cohorts, reportedly diagnosed cytomegalovirus status with high specificity and sensitivity. Cytomegalovirus-associated status was assigned to around 160 TCR beta chains. Rarity marked most TCR sequences, yet some public TCRs occurred in many donors.

The data were produced by immunoSEQ multiplex PCR, yet TCRdb's version contains in-frame clones alone and is incomplete. Of about 220,000 clones listed, 80% to 85% are singletons. To note about this clone: Its antigen is still unknown.

CDR1 and CDR2 (germline): KGHSH, LQKENI. Trimming removed 0 bases from V and 4 bases from J; junction bases left unmatched: 8. This CDR3 is built from 17 residues. The sample consisted of PBMCs. This rearrangement joins TRBV18 to TRBJ2-7; 11 bases line up with TRBD2. The sequence derives from a woman aged 25 to 45 in good health and CMV-seropositive. The CDR3: CASSPPTSGRHQYEQYF. In nucleotides, the CDR3 is TGTGCCAGCTCACCACCCACTAGCGGGAGACACCAATACGAGCAGTACTTC.